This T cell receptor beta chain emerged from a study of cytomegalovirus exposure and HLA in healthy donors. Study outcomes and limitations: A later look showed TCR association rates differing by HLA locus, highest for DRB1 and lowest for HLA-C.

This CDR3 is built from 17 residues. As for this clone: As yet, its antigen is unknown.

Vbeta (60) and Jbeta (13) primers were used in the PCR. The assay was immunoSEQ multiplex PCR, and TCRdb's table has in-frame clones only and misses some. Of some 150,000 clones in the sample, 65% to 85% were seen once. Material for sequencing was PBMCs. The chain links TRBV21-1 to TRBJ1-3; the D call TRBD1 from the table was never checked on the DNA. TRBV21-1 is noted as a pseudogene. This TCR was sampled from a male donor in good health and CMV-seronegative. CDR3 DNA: TGTGCCAGCAGCAAATCTAAGCAGGGGCCCTCTGGAAACACCATATATTTT. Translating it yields CASSKSKQGPSGNTIYF.